This T cell receptor (beta chain) appears in the sequencing data of a study of response to subunit inactivated influenza vaccine. General observations from the study: Each seasonal flu vaccination may recruit only limited new T cells, authors suggested.

The V end was cut by 5 bases, the J end by 4 bases, with 10 bases between. Germline CDR1 is KGHDR and CDR2 is SFDVKD. The CDR3 sequence is 13 residues long. For this clonotype: The antigen is undetermined.

TCRdb redid the calling of the RT-PCR reads with MiXCR, one entry per CDR3 protein. The sample holds 650,000 to 800,000 distinct CDR3 sequences, roughly 14% seen once. The sequence was obtained from a man in his forties or fifties who received an inactivated influenza vaccine. The chain has TRBV24-1 and TRBJ2-5; no clear D gene. The source material was PBMCs from blood, sampled less than 15 days before vaccination. The chain's CDR3 is CATSVAARETQYF. The CDR3 DNA sequence: TGTGCCACCAGTGTCGCAGCAAGAGAGACCCAGTACTTC.